This is a list of T cell receptor beta chains from one sample in a study of naive and memory T cell subsets. TCRdb used MiXCR to reprocess the 5' RACE reads, holding one entry per CDR3 protein. The repertoire holds about 62,000 distinct CDR3 sequences, with more than 6% as singletons. The source of these receptors is a female donor in good health. Each CDR3 is given with its conserved first and last residue. A D gene is named only where the DNA matches it firmly. Not all rows give a size; the values are once, few, many and, for expanded clones, a class.

clone size	V gene	CDR3 length	D gene	J gene	CDR3 protein	CDR3 DNA
few	TRBV29-1	14	NA	TRBJ2-2	CSVLTNAGPGELFF	TGCAGCGTTCTCACCAATGCCGGACCCGGGGAGCTGTTTTTT
NA	TRBV20-1	14	TRBD2	TRBJ2-1	CSASSSGGYNEQFF	TGCAGTGCTAGTTCTAGCGGGGGGTACAATGAGCAGTTCTTC
NA	TRBV2	15	TRBD1	TRBJ1-5	CASRAGTGSYQPQHF	TGTGCCAGCAGAGCCGGGACAGGAAGCTATCAGCCCCAGCATTTT
many	TRBV7-8	12	NA	TRBJ2-7	CASSYGGDARYF	TGTGCCAGCAGCTACGGAGGAGACGCGAGGTACTTC
NA	TRBV10-3	14	NA	TRBJ2-1	CAIRPQKIYNEQFF	TGTGCCATCCGACCGCAGAAGATCTACAATGAGCAGTTCTTC
few	TRBV24-1	15	NA	TRBJ2-1	CATSDAGGSYNEQFF	TGTGCCACCAGTGATGCCGGGGGCTCCTACAATGAGCAGTTCTTC
few	TRBV27	13	NA	TRBJ1-2	CASSFRGNYGYTF	TGTGCCAGCAGTTTCAGGGGAAACTATGGCTACACCTTC
NA	TRBV20-1	15	NA	TRBJ1-1	CSATDWGRMNTEAFF	TGCAGTGCTACCGATTGGGGGAGAATGAACACTGAAGCTTTCTTT
many	TRBV6-1	14	NA	TRBJ1-4	CASVRGATNEKLFF	TGTGCCAGCGTCAGGGGTGCAACTAATGAAAAACTGTTTTTT
many	TRBV12-3/TRBV12-4	13	NA	TRBJ2-3	CASTFRGTDTQYF	TGTGCCAGCACGTTCCGGGGCACAGATACGCAGTATTTT
NA	TRBV28	13	TRBD1	TRBJ2-5	CASRGQGRETQYF	TGTGCCAGCCGCGGACAGGGGCGAGAGACCCAGTACTTC
few	TRBV6-6	16	TRBD2	TRBJ2-1	CASGTSGRASYNEQFF	TGTGCCAGCGGGACTAGCGGGAGGGCGTCCTACAATGAGCAGTTCTTC
NA	TRBV20-1	13	TRBD1	TRBJ2-7	CSASGGSAYEQYF	TGCAGTGCGTCAGGGGGCTCTGCCTACGAGCAGTACTTC
many	TRBV3-1	17	NA	TRBJ1-3	CASSPRGVGLTGNTIYF	TGTGCCAGCAGCCCTCGCGGGGTGGGACTGACTGGAAACACCATATATTTT
NA	TRBV20-1	15	NA	TRBJ2-7	CSASLWVLNSDEQYF	TGCAGTGCTAGTCTTTGGGTTTTGAACTCGGACGAGCAGTACTTC
few	TRBV7-8	14	NA	TRBJ2-7	CASSLGPTAYEQYF	TGTGCCAGCAGCCTCGGACCTACCGCCTACGAGCAGTACTTC